This T cell receptor (beta chain) was recorded in a study of OX40 agonist ivuxolimab in advanced cancers. Looking at the study overall: People who had prior anti-PD-1, anti-PD-L1 or anti-CTLA-4 therapy could take part, and around 39% had some. Study outcomes and limitations: Dose levels from 0.1 to 3.0 mg/kg saw CD4+ and CD8+ blood T cells expand clonally by week 6. Expanded peripheral T-cell antigen specificity went undetermined.

Sequencing was performed with immunoSEQ multiplex PCR; in TCRdb, only in-frame clones are kept and a portion is missing. The sample holds about 48,000 clones, roughly nine tenths seen once. Concerning this clone itself: What it binds is unknown.

V was pared by 1 base and J by 1 base, with 0 bases of the junction left unmatched. CDR3 size: 13 residues. Germline V gene data show CDR1 as SQVTM and CDR2 as ANQGSEA. The receptor was isolated from an adult with an advanced solid tumor such as melanoma, head and neck, liver or kidney cancer. The chain is built from TRBV29-1 and TRBJ1-1; 7 nucleotides align to TRBD1. The sample consisted of CD4+ or CD8+ T cells sorted from blood, taken in a trial of the OX40 agonist ivuxolimab. CDR3 DNA sequence: TGCAGCGTTGAAGGGGACAGGAACACTGAAGCTTTCTTT. Translation: CSVEGDRNTEAFF.